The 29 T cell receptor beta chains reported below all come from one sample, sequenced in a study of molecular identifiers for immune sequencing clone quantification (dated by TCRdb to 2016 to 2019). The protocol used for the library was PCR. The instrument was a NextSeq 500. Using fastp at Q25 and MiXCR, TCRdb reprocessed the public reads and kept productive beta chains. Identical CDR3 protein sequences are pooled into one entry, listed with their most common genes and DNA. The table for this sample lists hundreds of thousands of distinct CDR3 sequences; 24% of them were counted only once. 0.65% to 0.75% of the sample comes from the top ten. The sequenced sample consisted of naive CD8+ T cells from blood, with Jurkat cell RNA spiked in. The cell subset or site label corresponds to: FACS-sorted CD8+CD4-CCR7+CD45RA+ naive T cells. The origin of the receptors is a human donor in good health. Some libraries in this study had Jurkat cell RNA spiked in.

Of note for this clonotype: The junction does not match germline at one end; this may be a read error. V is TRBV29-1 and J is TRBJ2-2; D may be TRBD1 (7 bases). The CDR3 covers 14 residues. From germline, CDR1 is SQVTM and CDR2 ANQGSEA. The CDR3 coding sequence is TGCAGCGTTGAGGCAGGGGGTAGCCCCGGGGGGCTGTTTTTT. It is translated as CSVEAGGSPGGLFF.

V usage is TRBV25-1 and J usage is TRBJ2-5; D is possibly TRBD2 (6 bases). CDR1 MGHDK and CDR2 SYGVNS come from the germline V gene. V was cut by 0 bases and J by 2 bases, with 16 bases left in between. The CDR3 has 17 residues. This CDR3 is CASSEYSLARTQETQYF. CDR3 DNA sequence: TGTGCCAGCAGTGAATATTCCCTAGCGCGTACTCAAGAGACCCAGTACTTC.

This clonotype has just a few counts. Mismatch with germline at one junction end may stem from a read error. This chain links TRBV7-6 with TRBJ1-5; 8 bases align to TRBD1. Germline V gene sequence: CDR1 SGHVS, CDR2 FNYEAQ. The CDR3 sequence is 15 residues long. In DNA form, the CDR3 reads TGTGCCAGCAGCTTAGAGCAGGGGGCCGGCCAGCCCCAGCAGTTT. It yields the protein CASSLEQGAGQPQQF.

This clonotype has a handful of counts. This CDR3 reads CASSSTRPSSGNTIYF. The CDR3 DNA is TGTGCCAGCAGCTCCACCAGACCTAGCTCTGGAAACACCATATATTTT. J is TRBJ1-3 and V is TRBV7-9; D gene unclear. V lost 4 bases and J 0 bases, leaving 13 bases between the germline ends. The CDR3 runs to 16 residues. Looked up from germline, CDR1 is SEHNR and CDR2 is FQNEAQ (reference sequence). Supplemented by reference TRBV7-9 and TRBJ1-3, the full variable domain reads DTGVSQNPRHKITKRGQNVTFRCDPISEHNRLYWYRQTLGQGPEFLTYFQNEAQLEKSRLLSDRFSAERPKGSFSTLEIQRTEQGDSAMYLCASSSTRPSSGNTIYFGEGSWLTVV.

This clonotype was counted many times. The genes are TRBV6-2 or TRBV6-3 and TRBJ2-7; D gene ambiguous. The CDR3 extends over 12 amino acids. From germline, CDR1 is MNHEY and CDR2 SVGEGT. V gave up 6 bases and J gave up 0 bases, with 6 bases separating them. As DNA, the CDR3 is TGTGCCAGCAGCTCAACCTCCTACGAGCAGTACTTC. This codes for CASSSTSYEQYF.

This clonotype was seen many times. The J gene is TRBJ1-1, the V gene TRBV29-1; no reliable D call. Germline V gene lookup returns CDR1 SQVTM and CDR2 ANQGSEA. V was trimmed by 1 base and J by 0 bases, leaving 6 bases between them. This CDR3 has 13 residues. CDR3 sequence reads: CSVEVGLNTEAFF. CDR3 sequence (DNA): TGCAGCGTTGAAGTAGGATTGAACACTGAAGCTTTCTTT.

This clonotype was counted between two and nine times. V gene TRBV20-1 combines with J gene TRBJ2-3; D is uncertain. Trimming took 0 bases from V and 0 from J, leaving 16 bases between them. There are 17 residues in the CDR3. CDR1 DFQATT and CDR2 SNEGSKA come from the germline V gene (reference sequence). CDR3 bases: TGCAGTGCTAGAGATCTAACGGGCCTCACTAGCACAGATACGCAGTATTTT. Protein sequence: CSARDLTGLTSTDTQYF.

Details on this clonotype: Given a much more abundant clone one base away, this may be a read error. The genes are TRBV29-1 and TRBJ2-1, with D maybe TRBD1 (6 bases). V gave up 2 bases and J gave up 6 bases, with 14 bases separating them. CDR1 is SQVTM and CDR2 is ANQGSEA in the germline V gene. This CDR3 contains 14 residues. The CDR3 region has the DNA TGCAGCGTTGAATATAGGGTAGGGGGCAATGAGCAGTTCTTC. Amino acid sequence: CSVEYRVGGNEQFF.

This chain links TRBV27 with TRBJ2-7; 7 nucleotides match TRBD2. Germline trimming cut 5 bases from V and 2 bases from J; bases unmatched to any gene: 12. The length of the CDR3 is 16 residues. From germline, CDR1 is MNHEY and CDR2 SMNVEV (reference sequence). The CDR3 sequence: CASSVPIGRPPYEQYF. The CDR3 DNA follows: TGTGCCAGCAGTGTGCCTATCGGGAGGCCACCCTACGAGCAGTACTTC.

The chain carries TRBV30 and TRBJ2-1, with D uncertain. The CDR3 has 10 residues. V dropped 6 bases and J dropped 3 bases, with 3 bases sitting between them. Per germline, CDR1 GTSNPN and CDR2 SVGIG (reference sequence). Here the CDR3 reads CACLYNEQFF. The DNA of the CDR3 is TGTGCCTGCCTCTACAATGAGCAGTTCTTC.

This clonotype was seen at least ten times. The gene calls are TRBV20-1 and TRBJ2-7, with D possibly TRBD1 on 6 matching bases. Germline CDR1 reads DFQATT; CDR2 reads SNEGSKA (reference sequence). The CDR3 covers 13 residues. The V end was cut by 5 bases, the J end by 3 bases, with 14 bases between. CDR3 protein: CSARQGLGYEQYF. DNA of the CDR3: TGCAGTGCTCGTCAGGGGTTGGGCTACGAGCAGTACTTC.

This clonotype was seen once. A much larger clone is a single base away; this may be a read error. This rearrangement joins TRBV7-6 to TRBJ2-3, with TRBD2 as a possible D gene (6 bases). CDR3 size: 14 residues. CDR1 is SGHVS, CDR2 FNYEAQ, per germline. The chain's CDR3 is CPSSLAERLDTQYF. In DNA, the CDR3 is TGTCCCAGCAGCTTAGCGGAGCGGCTAGATACGCAGTATTTT.

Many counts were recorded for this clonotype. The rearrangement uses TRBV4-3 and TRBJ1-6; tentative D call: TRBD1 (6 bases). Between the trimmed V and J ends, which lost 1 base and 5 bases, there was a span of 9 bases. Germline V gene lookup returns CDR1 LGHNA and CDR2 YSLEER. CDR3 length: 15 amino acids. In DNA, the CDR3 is TGCGCCAGCAGCCAAGGACAGGCCGATAATTCACCCCTCCACTTT. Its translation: CASSQGQADNSPLHF.

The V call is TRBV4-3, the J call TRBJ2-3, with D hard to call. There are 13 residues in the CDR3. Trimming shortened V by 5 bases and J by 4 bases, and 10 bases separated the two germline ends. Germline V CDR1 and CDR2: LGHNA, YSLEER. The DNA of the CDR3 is TGCGCCAGCAGCGACCGCAAGGCAGATACGCAGTATTTT. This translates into CASSDRKADTQYF.

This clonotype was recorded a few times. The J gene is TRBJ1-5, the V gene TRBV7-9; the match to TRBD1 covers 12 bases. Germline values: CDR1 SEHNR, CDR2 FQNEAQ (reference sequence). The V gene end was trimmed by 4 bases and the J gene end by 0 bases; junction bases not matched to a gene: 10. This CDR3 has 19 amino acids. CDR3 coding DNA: TGTGCCAGCAGCTGTCCCGGGACAGGGGGCGCAGGTAGCAATCAGCCCCAGCATTTT. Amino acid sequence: CASSCPGTGGAGSNQPQHF. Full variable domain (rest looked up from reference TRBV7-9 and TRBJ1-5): DTGVSQNPRHKITKRGQNVTFRCDPISEHNRLYWYRQTLGQGPEFLTYFQNEAQLEKSRLLSDRFSAERPKGSFSTLEIQRTEQGDSAMYLCASSCPGTGGAGSNQPQHFGDGTRLSIL.

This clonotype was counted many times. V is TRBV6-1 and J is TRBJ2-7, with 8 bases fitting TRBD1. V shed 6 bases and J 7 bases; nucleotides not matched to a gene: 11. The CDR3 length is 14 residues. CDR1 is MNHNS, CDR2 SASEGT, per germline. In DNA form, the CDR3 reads TGTGCCAGCAGCCCTCCATACAGGGGGGATGAGCAGTACTTC. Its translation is CASSPPYRGDEQYF.

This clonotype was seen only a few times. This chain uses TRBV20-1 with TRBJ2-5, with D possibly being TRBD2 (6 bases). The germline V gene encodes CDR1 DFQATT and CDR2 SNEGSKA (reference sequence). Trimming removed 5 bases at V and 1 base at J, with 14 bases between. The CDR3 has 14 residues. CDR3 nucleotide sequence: TGCAGTGCTCACGGTAGCGGCTTCCAAGAGACCCAGTACTTC. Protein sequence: CSAHGSGFQETQYF.

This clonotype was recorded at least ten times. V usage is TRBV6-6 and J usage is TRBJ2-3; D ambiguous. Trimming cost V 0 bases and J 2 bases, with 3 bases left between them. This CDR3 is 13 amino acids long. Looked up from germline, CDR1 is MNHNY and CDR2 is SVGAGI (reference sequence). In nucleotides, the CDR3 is TGTGCCAGCAGTTACTCGTTCACAGATACGCAGTATTTT. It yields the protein CASSYSFTDTQYF.

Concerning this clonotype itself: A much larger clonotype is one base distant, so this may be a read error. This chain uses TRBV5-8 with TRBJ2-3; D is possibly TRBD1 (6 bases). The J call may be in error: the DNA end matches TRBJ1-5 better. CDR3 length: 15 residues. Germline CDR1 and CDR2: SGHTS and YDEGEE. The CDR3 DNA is TGTGCCAGCAGCACCGGGACACTTAGCACAGATACGCAGCATTTT. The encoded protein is CASSTGTLSTDTQHF.

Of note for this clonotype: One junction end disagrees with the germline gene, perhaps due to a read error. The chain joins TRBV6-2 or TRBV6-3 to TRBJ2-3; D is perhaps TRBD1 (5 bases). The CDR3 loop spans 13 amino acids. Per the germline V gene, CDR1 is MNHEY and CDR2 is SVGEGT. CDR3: CVSSQGRWNTKYF. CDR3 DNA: TGTGTCAGCAGTCAGGGAAGGTGGAATACGAAGTATTTT.

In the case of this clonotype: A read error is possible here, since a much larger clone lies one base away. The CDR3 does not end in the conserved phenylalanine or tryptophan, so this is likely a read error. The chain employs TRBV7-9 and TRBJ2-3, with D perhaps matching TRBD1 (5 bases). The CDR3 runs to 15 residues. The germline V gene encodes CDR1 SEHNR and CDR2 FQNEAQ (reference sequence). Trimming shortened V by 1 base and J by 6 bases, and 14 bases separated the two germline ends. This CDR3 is CASSLGQGPTDTQYL. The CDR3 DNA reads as TGTGCCAGCAGCTTAGGGCAGGGTCCTACGGATACGCAGTATCTT.

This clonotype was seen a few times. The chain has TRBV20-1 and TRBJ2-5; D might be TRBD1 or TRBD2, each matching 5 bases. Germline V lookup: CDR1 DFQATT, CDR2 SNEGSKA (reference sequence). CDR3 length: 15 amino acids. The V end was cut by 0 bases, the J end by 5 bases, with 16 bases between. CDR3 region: CSARDLGGVEETQYF. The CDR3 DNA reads TGCAGTGCTAGAGATCTTGGGGGAGTGGAGGAGACCCAGTACTTC.

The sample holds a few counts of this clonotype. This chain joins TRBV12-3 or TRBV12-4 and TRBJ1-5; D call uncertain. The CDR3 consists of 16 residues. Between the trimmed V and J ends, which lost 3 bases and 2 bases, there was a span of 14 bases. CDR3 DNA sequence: TGTGCCAGCAGTTTTAATCCGGGCAGGCGCAATCAGCCCCAGCATTTT. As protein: CASSFNPGRRNQPQHF.

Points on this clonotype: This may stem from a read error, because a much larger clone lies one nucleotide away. CDR3 sequence: CSAGRLEDNEKLFF. CDR3 in DNA: TGCAGTGCTGGTCGCCTGGAAGATAATGAAAAACTGTTTTTT. The chain combines TRBV20-1 with TRBJ1-4; the D is unclear. The length of the CDR3 is 14 residues. V shed 5 bases and J shed 4 bases, with 14 bases lying between them. Germline V CDR1 and CDR2: DFQATT, SNEGSKA (reference sequence).

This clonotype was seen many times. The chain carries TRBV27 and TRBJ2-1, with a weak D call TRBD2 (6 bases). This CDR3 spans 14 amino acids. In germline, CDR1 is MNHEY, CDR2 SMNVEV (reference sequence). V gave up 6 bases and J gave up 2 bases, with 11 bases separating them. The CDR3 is CASSFPGAYNEQFF. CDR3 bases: TGTGCCAGCAGCTTTCCGGGAGCCTACAATGAGCAGTTCTTC.

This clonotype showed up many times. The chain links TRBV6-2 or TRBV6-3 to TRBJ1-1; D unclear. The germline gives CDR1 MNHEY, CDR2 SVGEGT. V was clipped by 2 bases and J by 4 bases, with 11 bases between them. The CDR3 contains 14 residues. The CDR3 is CASSYPTTGTEAFF. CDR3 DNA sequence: TGTGCCAGCAGTTACCCAACAACTGGCACTGAAGCTTTCTTT.

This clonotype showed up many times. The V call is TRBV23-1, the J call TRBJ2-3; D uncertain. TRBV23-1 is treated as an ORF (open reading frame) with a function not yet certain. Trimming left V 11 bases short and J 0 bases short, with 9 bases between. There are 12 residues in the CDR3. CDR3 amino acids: CASEESTDTQYF. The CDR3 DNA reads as TGCGCCTCCGAGGAAAGCACAGATACGCAGTATTTT.

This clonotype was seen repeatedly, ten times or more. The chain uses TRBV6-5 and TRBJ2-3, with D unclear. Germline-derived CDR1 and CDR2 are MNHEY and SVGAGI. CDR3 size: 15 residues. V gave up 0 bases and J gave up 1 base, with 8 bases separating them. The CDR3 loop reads CASSYSGSGTDTQYF. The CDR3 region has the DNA TGTGCCAGCAGTTACTCGGGCTCAGGCACAGATACGCAGTATTTT.

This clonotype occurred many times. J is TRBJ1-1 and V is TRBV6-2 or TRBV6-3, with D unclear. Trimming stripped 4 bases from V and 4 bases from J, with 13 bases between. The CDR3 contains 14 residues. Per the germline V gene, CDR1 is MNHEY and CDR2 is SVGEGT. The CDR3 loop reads CASSSSWGSTEAFF. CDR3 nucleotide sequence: TGTGCCAGCAGTTCAAGCTGGGGATCCACTGAAGCTTTCTTT.